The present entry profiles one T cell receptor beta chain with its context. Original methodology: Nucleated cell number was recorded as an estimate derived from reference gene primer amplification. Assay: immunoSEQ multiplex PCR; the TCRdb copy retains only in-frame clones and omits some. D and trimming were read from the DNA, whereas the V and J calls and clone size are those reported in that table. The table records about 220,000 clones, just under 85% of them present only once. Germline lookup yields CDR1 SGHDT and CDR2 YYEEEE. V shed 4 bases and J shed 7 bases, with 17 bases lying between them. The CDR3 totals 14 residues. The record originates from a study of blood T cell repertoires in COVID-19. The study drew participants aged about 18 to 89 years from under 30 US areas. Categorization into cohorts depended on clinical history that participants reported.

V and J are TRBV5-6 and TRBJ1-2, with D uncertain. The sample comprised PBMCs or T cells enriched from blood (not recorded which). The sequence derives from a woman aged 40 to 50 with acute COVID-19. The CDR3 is CASSGPGGVGGYTF. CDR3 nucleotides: TGTGCCAGCAGCGGCCCCGGCGGGGTAGGTGGCTACACCTTC.